This T cell receptor beta chain was sequenced in a study of cytomegalovirus exposure and HLA in healthy donors listed by TCRdb under 2017. Some background on the complete study: An earlier analysis of under 600 of the donors reported 250 to 350 Gb of sequence data and some 120 million unique TCR beta sequences from about 180 million T cells. The study combined high-throughput TCR immunosequencing, statistical association of individual TCRs with disease status, and machine learning to predict cytomegalovirus infection status. The later analysis used no new phenotypic data to find candidate immune exposures, relying instead on TCR beta sequences and their occurrence across donors. Using immunosequencing, the study profiled T cell repertoires from roughly 650 subjects and related those repertoires to cytomegalovirus serostatus. On average, over 200,000 unique TCR beta nucleotide sequences were sequenced per donor among some 420 genotyped donors of the cohort, with about 17% of those sequences being non-productive. Alongside the repertoire data, information on donor age, sex, ethnicity and CMV serostatus was compiled. HLA typing covered class I and class II loci at four-digit resolution. Of the approximately 400 genotyped donors, roughly 85% fell in the genetic ancestry cluster associated with self-reported Caucasian donors. Approximately 300 gigabases of sequencing data and around 85 million unique TCR sequences made up an early release that covered 500 to 650 HLA-typed donors. An earlier analysis of around 580 of the donors used high-throughput TCR beta sequencing to judge whether each TCR beta V gene segment behaved as functional or pseudogenic. Several DR-DQ haplotypes were treated as single units for association and clustering because of strong linkage in the cohort. Every repertoire in the discovery cohort had been generated on one and the same sequencing platform. The aim of the study was to test whether cataloging public T cell receptors could identify signatures of past pathogen exposure. Typing coverage varied by locus: 629-630 donors for A, B, C, DRB1 and DQB1; about 520 for DQA1; approximately 610 for DPA1; fewer than 480 for DPB1. To study patterns of TCR occurrence, a later analysis re-analyzed previously published TCR beta repertoires from around 670 donors and added high-resolution HLA genotyping. A separate validation cohort of roughly 130 different subjects was used in addition to the roughly 700-subject first cohort. A later genetic analysis took genome-wide SNP genotypes for about three fifths of the roughly 670 donors and used that subset as a discovery cohort.

The cohort was made up of approximately 670 healthy bone marrow donors. At the time of sampling, every cohort member was nominally healthy, though immune exposures that went unrecorded were likely present. The donor was CMV seronegative and belonged to the group of 320 or so seronegative cohort members. A peripheral blood sample was provided by each donor, and peripheral blood mononuclear cells were used for TCR beta sequencing. The Qiagen DNeasy Blood Extraction Kit was used to extract genomic DNA from the blood cell samples. Via the germline V gene (reference sequence), CDR1 is SGHAT and CDR2 FQDESV. The CDR3 goes from the cysteine to the phenylalanine over 13 residues. Of all the DNA, just the CDR3 is kept, 39 bases in frame from base 1. Relative to germline, V is 6 bases shorter and J is 7 bases shorter, with 15 bases between their ends. Library generation was performed with the immunoSEQ multiplex PCR assay. For the multiplex PCR, a mixture combining 60 forward primers for TCR Vbeta segments and 13 reverse primers for TCR Jbeta segments was used. The CDR3 region of rearranged TCR beta genes was amplified from genomic DNA by a multiplex PCR assay. Amplified TCR beta libraries were sequenced as 87-base-pair reads on the Illumina HiSeq System. The paper's data handling went like this. A later analysis counted 65 million to 90 million unique TCR beta chains across the 670 or so repertoires, and some 11 million of these chains were shared by at least two donors. Raw reads were error-corrected and collapsed into unique sequences with a nearest-neighbor algorithm that merged closely related sequences to remove PCR and sequencing errors. To assign V, D and J gene segments, CDR3 sequences were aligned to IMGT reference sequences. Each retained sequence needed at least a six-nucleotide match to both a V gene segment and a J gene segment. A rearrangement counted as productive if the CDR3 had no stop codons and remained in frame with V and J, and every other rearrangement counted as non-productive. Following IMGT convention, CDR3 was defined as the stretch from the second conserved V-encoded cysteine up to the conserved J-encoded phenylalanine. The earlier analysis of 550 to 650 of the donors excluded any sequence lacking an unambiguous match to a single V gene segment. An earlier analysis of 587 of the donors called V segments functional above 56.7% productive rearrangements and segregating when the between-donor standard deviation exceeded 5%. A statistical classification framework was developed to diagnose cytomegalovirus status using the catalog of TCR beta chain sequences. In a later analysis, TCR nucleotide sequences were compared against IMGT/GENE-DB human TR gene sequences so that V and J genes could be assigned. The TCRdist pipeline was used in a later analysis to assign CDR3 sequences and most-parsimonious VDJ recombination scenarios. A later analysis defined each TCR beta chain by its CDR3 amino acid sequence plus V-gene family, and excluded reads lacking a unique V-gene family. As a way to deal with suspected cross-contamination and a sequencing artifact, a later analysis dropped approximately 590 nucleotide sequences that were highly shared and had low generation probability. A later analysis calculated a clonal expansion index for each public chain from normalized within-repertoire ranks of inferred template counts. In a later analysis, generation probabilities were computed using a VDJ recombination model fitted to out-of-frame rearrangements, and the results were checked against IGoR. In a later analysis, TCR-TCR, TCR-HLA and TCR-CMV co-occurrence was scored with hypergeometric tests, and a repertoire-size bias correction was applied to TCR pairs. A later analysis estimated false discovery rates by permuting HLA or CMV assignments 20 times. In a later analysis, co-occurring TCRs were grouped using DBSCAN, and TCRdist sequence similarity was added for clustering within HLA-allele-positive subsets. Co-occurrence clustering excluded repertoires with fewer than 30,000 or more than 120,000 public chains, plus five with anomalous nucleotide sharing. TCRdb holds this immuneACCESS table with in-frame rearrangements only. Some clones are missing; in checked studies, unresolved V genes explain under half, and the rest has no known cause. V and J calls and clone size come straight from that table; D and trimming were deduced from the DNA. This sample lists 95,000 to 100,000 clones; under 80% were detected once. The ten largest clones capture about 4% of the sample.

Broader findings and caveats from the paper: In a later genetic analysis, fewer N-insertions in productive TCRs were reported among donors in an Asian-associated ancestry cluster than the approximately 670-donor mean. A later analysis found that most CMV-associated TCR beta chains appeared HLA-restricted, with HLA associations seemingly driven largely by CMV exposure. According to a later analysis, parvovirus B19, influenza, CMV and Epstein-Barr virus appeared linked to several top co-occurrence clusters. A cluster of highly shared sequence variants was judged likely to be a technical artifact of the sequencing pipeline. Sequencing depth was assumed to be roughly uniform across donors in the presence/absence analyses, though that assumption may not hold. Cytomegalovirus status was reported to be diagnosed by the classifier with high specificity and sensitivity in both the original and validation cohorts. The only immune exposure information available for the cohort was CMV serostatus. Linkage disequilibrium might explain the correlated functional status among segregating V segments, but an unknown experimental factor could not be excluded. The study gave a list of roughly 150 TCR beta chains associated with cytomegalovirus. The authors suggested that the approach could potentially be generalized to other disease states and immunological phenotypes. In vitro tests confirmed that three of the cytomegalovirus-associated TCR beta chains recognize cytomegalovirus antigens. About 17 rarely observed V segments, including chromosome 9 orphons, were excluded from the earlier analysis of some 590 of the donors because counts were too low. In this cohort, only TCR beta chains were sequenced, and detectable features were limited by the absence of alpha or paired-chain data. Most TCR sequences were seen in very few donors, while some public TCRs were found in many individuals. Some IMGT-functional V segments, including TRBV6-2 and TRBV6-3, could not be distinguished by the 87-base-pair reads and were therefore excluded. A further reported finding was that TCR beta sequences accurately predicted the HLA-A and HLA-B alleles for most subjects in the first cohort. A later analysis found that HLA-associated TCR beta chains were more clonally expanded and had lower generation probabilities than equally common non-associated chains. Broadly in line with IMGT annotations, most TCR beta V segments showed up in productive rearrangements about 90% or about 30% of the time in an earlier analysis of several hundred of the donors. Because HLA typing was unavailable for some donors at each locus, only the typed subset was used in association tests. A later genetic analysis associated a missense DCLRE1C variant with V-gene and J-gene trimming of TCR beta chains, and an independent cohort replicated the association. Assigning TCR associations to individual alleles was difficult when HLA alleles, especially DR and DQ, strongly co-occurred. Specific HLA alleles were associated with 15,000 to 20,000 TCR beta sequences at a false discovery rate of 0.05 in a later analysis. A later analysis found that TCR association rates varied across HLA loci, with DRB1 alleles showing the most associated TCRs and HLA-C alleles the fewest.

Concerning this clone itself: The specificity of this receptor is unknown. No much larger clonotype is one base removed from it; base qualities were not supplied.

This TCR came from a man between 40 and 49 years old in good health and CMV-seronegative. The receptor chain draws on TRBV11-1 and TRBJ2-5; the D gene is possibly TRBD2, with 6 bases matching. The material sequenced was PBMCs. The base sequence is TGTGCCAGCAGGACTAGAGACCCTATGACCCAGTACTTC. Translation gives CASRTRDPMTQYF.